Following are 13 T cell receptor beta chains from one sample sequenced in a study of blood T cell repertoires in COVID-19. Using immunoSEQ multiplex PCR, the repertoire was profiled, and TCRdb retains in-frame clones only, with some absent. The table has roughly 330,000 clones, around 86% seen once. The specimen was peripheral blood. Receptor source: a woman in her forties or fifties with acute or convalescent COVID-19.

The chain recombines TRBV15 with TRBJ1-5; a possible D gene is TRBD1 (5 bases). CDR1 and CDR2 (germline): LNHNV, YYDKDF (reference sequence). The CDR3 consists of 16 residues. The V and J ends lost 1 base and 1 base respectively, with 11 bases between them. The CDR3 DNA sequence: TGTGCCACCAGCAGAGGTCACTACAGGAGCAATCAGCCCCAGCATTTT. This encodes CATSRGHYRSNQPQHF.

V usage is TRBV6-6 and J usage is TRBJ2-5; 9 bases line up with TRBD2. The V gene's germline CDR1 is MNHNY and CDR2 SVGAGI (reference sequence). With 9 bases clipped from V and 3 bases from J, the junction kept 2 bases outside the gene matches. This CDR3 comprises 12 residues. The CDR3 loop is CASGLAKETQYF. DNA for the CDR3: TGTGCCAGTGGACTAGCGAAAGAGACCCAGTACTTC.

V is TRBV6-5 and J is TRBJ2-7; 7 bases fit TRBD1. Germline V gives CDR1 MNHEY, CDR2 SVGAGI. The CDR3 length is 15 residues. V shed 2 bases, J shed 1 base, and the junction held 5 bases outside the gene matches. The CDR3 loop is CASSYETGRSYEQYF. CDR3 coding DNA: TGTGCCAGCAGTTACGAGACAGGGAGATCCTACGAGCAGTACTTC.

The rearrangement uses TRBV30 and TRBJ2-7; D is possibly TRBD2 (5 bases). The germline V gene encodes CDR1 GTSNPN and CDR2 SVGIG (reference sequence). V gave up 1 base and J gave up 0 bases, with 10 bases separating them. The CDR3 covers 14 residues. The CDR3 region is CAWSGLGSSYEQYF. CDR3 in DNA: TGTGCCTGGAGTGGGCTTGGGAGCTCCTACGAGCAGTACTTC. The complete variable domain, with remaining parts taken from reference TRBV30 and TRBJ2-7, reads SQTIHQWPATLVQPVGSPLSLECTVEGTSNPNLYWYRQAAGRGLQLLFYSVGIGQISSEVPQNLSASRPQDRQFILSSKKLLLSDSGFYLCAWSGLGSSYEQYFGPGTRLTVT.

V gene TRBV18 combines with J gene TRBJ2-2, with 10 bases lining up with TRBD1. The germline V gene encodes CDR1 KGHSH and CDR2 LQKENI. V was pared by 1 base and J by 2 bases, with 1 base of the junction left unmatched. CDR3 length equals 16 residues. CDR3 protein: CASSPQTGGNTGELFF. The DNA for the CDR3 is TGTGCCAGCTCACCACAGACAGGGGGCAACACCGGGGAGCTGTTTTTT.

The chain combines TRBV7-9 with TRBJ2-5; the match to TRBD1 covers 8 bases. Germline trimming cut 1 base from V and 5 bases from J; bases unmatched to any gene: 6. This CDR3 has 15 amino acids. The germline V gene encodes CDR1 SEHNR and CDR2 FQNEAQ (reference sequence). DNA for the CDR3: TGTGCCAGCAGCTTAGGGCGGACAGGGTGGGAGACCCAGTACTTC. It specifies CASSLGRTGWETQYF. The full variable domain, completed using reference TRBV7-9 and TRBJ2-5, is DTGVSQNPRHKITKRGQNVTFRCDPISEHNRLYWYRQTLGQGPEFLTYFQNEAQLEKSRLLSDRFSAERPKGSFSTLEIQRTEQGDSAMYLCASSLGRTGWETQYFGPGTRLLVL.

The chain recombines TRBV4-1 with TRBJ2-7, with D maybe TRBD2 (6 bases). This CDR3 contains 15 residues. Germline V CDR1 and CDR2: MGHRA, YSYEKL. V lost 0 bases and J 3 bases, leaving 12 bases between the germline ends. The CDR3 DNA reads as TGCGCCAGCAGCCAAGAACTAGCTGGTGGCTACGAGCAGTACTTC. Amino acid sequence: CASSQELAGGYEQYF.

Note on this clone: A much larger clonotype is one base distant, so this may be a read error. The CDR3 DNA reads TGTGCCAGCAGCCCGACAGGGGATGGCTACACCTTC. It specifies CASSPTGDGYTF. The chain carries TRBV14 and TRBJ1-2; 8 bases match TRBD1. The CDR3 runs to 12 residues. The junction had 1 base not matched to a gene; V was cut back by 4 bases and J by 6 bases. Germline lookup yields CDR1 SGHDN and CDR2 FVKESK.

V gene TRBV4-3 combines with J gene TRBJ1-6, with 9 bases aligning to TRBD1. The CDR3 loop spans 19 amino acids. V was clipped by 1 base and J by 3 bases; unmatched bases: 10. Germline-derived CDR1 and CDR2 are LGHNA and YSLEER. The CDR3 bases are TGCGCCAGCAGCCAAGTATTCCGACAGGGGGACATCTATAATTCACCCCTCCACTTT. This codes for CASSQVFRQGDIYNSPLHF.

The chain couples TRBV7-2 to TRBJ1-5; weak D call: TRBD1 (6 bases). This CDR3 region has 15 residues. Germline CDR1 SGHTA, CDR2 FQGNSA. Trimming pared 5 bases from V and 7 bases from J, leaving 18 bases between. The CDR3 nucleotides are TGTGCCAGCAGCCAAGGGGGACCGGGCATACAGCCCCAGCATTTT. Translating gives CASSQGGPGIQPQHF.

This clone is a singleton in its sample. This chain links TRBV12-3 or TRBV12-4 with TRBJ2-5; D is undetermined. The V gene lost 5 bases and the J gene lost 1 base, with 5 bases spanning the gap. The CDR3 sequence is 12 residues long. CDR3 DNA sequence: TGTGCCAGCAGTACTACCCAAGAGACCCAGTACTTC. Protein: CASSTTQETQYF.

The chain couples TRBV28 to TRBJ2-1, with a weak D call TRBD2 (6 bases). V was clipped by 1 base and J by 5 bases, with 12 bases between them. Germline V CDR1 and CDR2: MDHEN, SYDVKM. This CDR3 region has 15 residues. CDR3 in DNA: TGTGCCAGCAGTTTATTGGCGGGACTCAACAATGAGCAGTTCTTC. Translation gives CASSLLAGLNNEQFF. Variable domain in full (rest from reference TRBV28 and TRBJ2-1): DVKVTQSSRYLVKRTGEKVFLECVQDMDHENMFWYRQDPGLGLRLIYFSYDVKMKEKGDIPEGYSVSREKKERFSLILESASTNQTSMYLCASSLLAGLNNEQFFGPGTRLTVL.

The V gene is TRBV7-2, the J gene TRBJ2-1; the match to TRBD2 covers 8 bases. This CDR3 contains 16 residues. The germline V gene has CDR1 SGHTA and CDR2 FQGNSA. V dropped 4 bases and J dropped 7; count of bases not matched to a gene: 12. CDR3 DNA sequence: TGTGCCAGCAGCTCCTCCCGGGCTAGCGGGCTGAATGAGCAGTTCTTC. Its translation is CASSSSRASGLNEQFF.